A selection of T cell receptor beta chains follows, all from one sample in a study of T cell responses to AZD1222 COVID-19 vaccine. The data were produced by immunoSEQ multiplex PCR, yet TCRdb's version contains in-frame clones alone and is incomplete. The sample includes 100,000 to 150,000 clones, 65% to 90% seen only once; the top ten take approximately 20%. Sequencing used peripheral blood, obtained on day 0 of AZD1222 vaccination. These receptors all come from an adult in good health. CDR3s include the opening cysteine and the closing phenylalanine or tryptophan. The D gene is left open where the match is weak. Clone size is not always given. Where it is, it says once, few, many or a class for expanded clones.

v_gene	abundance	d_gene	j_gene	CDR3nt	CDR3aa
TRBV18	few	TRBD1	TRBJ1-6	TGTGCCAGCTCACCATCGTTTGCAGGGGGCCGGTCCTATAATTCACCCCTCCACTTT	CASSPSFAGGRSYNSPLHF
TRBV28	.	.	TRBJ2-7	TGTGCCAGCAGTACGTACGGATACGAGCAGTACTTC	CASSTYGYEQYF
TRBV7-8	.	.	TRBJ1-1	TGTGCCAGCAGCCCGGGGTGGAACATGAACACTGAAGCTTTCTTT	CASSPGWNMNTEAFF
TRBV7-8	.	.	TRBJ1-5	TGTGCCAGCAGCTTGGGTGTTCAGCCCCAGCATTTT	CASSLGVQPQHF
TRBV6-5	.	.	TRBJ1-1	TGTGCCGCCAAGGACGGAAACACTGAAGCTTTCTTT	CAAKDGNTEAFF
TRBV5-1	.	.	TRBJ1-2	TGCGCCAGCAGCAGCGGCACCGGGACCAAGGGTGACTATGGCTACACCTTC	CASSSGTGTKGDYGYTF
TRBV4-2	.	.	TRBJ2-3	TGTGCCAGCAGCCAAGTTGTAAGGGATACGCAGTATTTT	CASSQVVRDTQYF
TRBV7-2	once	TRBD1	TRBJ2-7	TGTGCCAGCAGCAAGGACAGGTCCATCTCCTACGAGCAGTACTTC	CASSKDRSISYEQYF
TRBV9	.	.	TRBJ1-1	TGTGCCAGCAGCGTAGCCGGGGGCGGGGGATCCACTGAAGCTTTCTTT	CASSVAGGGGSTEAFF
TRBV5-5	.	TRBD1	TRBJ2-1	TGTGCCAGCAGACATGGGACAGGGTACAATGAGCAGTTCTTC	CASRHGTGYNEQFF
TRBV20-1	.	.	TRBJ1-1	TGCAGTGCTAGAGGGGCAAGAGCTTTCTTT	CSARGARAFF
TRBV7-2	.	.	TRBJ1-5	TGTGCCAGCAGCTTAGACAGTTTAGGTCAGCCCCAGCATTTT	CASSLDSLGQPQHF